This TCR beta chain was retrieved from a study of shared clonotypes between healthy human individuals. In the source study's methods: ImmunoSEQ gave junction-only sequences without quality scores, so filtering differed. Using immunoSEQ multiplex PCR, the repertoire was profiled, and TCRdb retains in-frame clones only, with some absent. V, J and clone size were drawn from that table, and D and trimming were deduced from the DNA. The sample yields a few million clones, 80% to 95% seen once. Germline trimming cut 2 bases from V and 0 bases from J; bases unmatched to any gene: 5. The CDR3 spans 17 residues. Germline values: CDR1 SGDLS, CDR2 YYNGEE. Notes on this clone: The sample contains more than one DNA sequence encoding this CDR3.

From CD4+ cells came CD45RA+ naive and CD45RA-negative memory subsets. The origin of this receptor is a young man in good health. Some clones in this sample may be carry-over from other donors' samples. Sequenced sample: naive CD4+ T cells from PBMCs. This sample's subset: CD45RA+ positively selected. The chain employs TRBV9 and TRBJ2-6; 7 nucleotides match TRBD1. The DNA for the CDR3 is TGTGCCAGCAGCGTCTCGGGACAGCTCTCTGGGGCCAACGTCCTGACTTTC. Encoded protein: CASSVSGQLSGANVLTF. The full variable domain, rest sourced from reference TRBV9 and TRBJ2-6, is DSGVTQTPKHLITATGQRVTLRCSPRSGDLSVYWYQQSLDQGLQFLIQYYNGEERAKGNILERFSAQQFPDLHSELNLSSLELGDSALYFCASSVSGQLSGANVLTFGAGSRLTVL.